The 24 T cell receptor beta chains below all came from one sample that was sequenced in a study of blood T cell repertoires in COVID-19. The method was immunoSEQ multiplex PCR; TCRdb's version includes in-frame clones alone and lacks a portion of them. The profile shows 95,000 or so clones, approximately 89% of them singletons. The specimen was peripheral blood. These receptors came from a human donor in a cohort sampled during active COVID-19.

This chain joins TRBV13 and TRBJ2-5; TRBD1 aligns across 9 bases. The germline V gene encodes CDR1 PRHDT and CDR2 FYEKMQ (reference sequence). Trimming at V came to 2 bases and at J to 6 bases, leaving 4 bases not matched to a gene. The CDR3 length is 14 residues. CDR3 nucleotide sequence: TGTGCCAGCAGCTTAACCGGGACAGGGAAGACCCAGTACTTC. It specifies CASSLTGTGKTQYF. Looking up the rest from reference TRBV13 and TRBJ2-5 gives the full variable domain: AAGVIQSPRHLIKEKRETATLKCYPIPRHDTVYWYQQGPGQDPQFLISFYEKMQSDKGSIPDRFSAQQFSDYHSELNMSSLELGDSALYFCASSLTGTGKTQYFGPGTRLLVL.

This clone came up once. The rearrangement links TRBV5-1 to TRBJ1-3, with D hard to call. CDR1 is SGHRS, CDR2 YFSETQ, per germline. V was clipped by 1 base and J by 0 bases, with 11 bases between them. This CDR3 is 16 amino acids long. In DNA, the CDR3 is TGCGCCAGCAGCTTGCCCGACTCCAGCTCTGGAAACACCATATATTTT. Translated, it gives CASSLPDSSSGNTIYF.

This chain links TRBV27 with TRBJ2-2; D not certain. Per the germline V gene, CDR1 is MNHEY and CDR2 is SMNVEV (reference sequence). This CDR3 is 13 amino acids long. V was clipped by 5 bases and J by 2 bases, with 6 bases between them. Here the CDR3 reads CASSPLNTGELFF. As DNA, the CDR3 is TGTGCCAGCAGTCCCCTCAACACCGGGGAGCTGTTTTTT.

For the CDR3, the DNA is TGCAGCGTCCGGTCGGGATATGAACCAGATACGCAGTATTTT. Translated: CSVRSGYEPDTQYF. This rearrangement joins TRBV29-1 to TRBJ2-3, with D perhaps matching TRBD2 (5 bases). CDR1 and CDR2 from the germline V gene are SQVTM and ANQGSEA. CDR3 length: 14 amino acids. V dropped 6 bases and J dropped 4 bases, with 17 bases sitting between them.

The gene calls are TRBV7-8 and TRBJ2-2; 8 positions agree with TRBD2. V lost 7 bases, J lost 4 bases, and 8 bases stayed unmatched. The CDR3 is 15 amino acids. From germline, CDR1 is SGHVS and CDR2 FQNEAQ. CDR3 DNA sequence: TGTGCCAGCAAACCCCGGGGGGGTGGCACCGGGGAGCTGTTTTTT. Translating it yields CASKPRGGGTGELFF.

This clone showed up just once. The chain couples TRBV24-1 to TRBJ2-3; TRBD2 matches 12 bases. CDR1 KGHDR and CDR2 SFDVKD come from the germline V gene. V shed 2 bases, J shed 4 bases, and the junction held 6 bases outside the gene matches. The CDR3 consists of 17 residues. The CDR3 here is CATSDSRLAGVADTQYF. CDR3 coding DNA: TGTGCCACCAGTGATTCTAGACTAGCGGGGGTTGCAGATACGCAGTATTTT.

The CDR3 loop is CASSPRAGADTQYF. DNA of the CDR3: TGTGCCAGCAGCCCACGGGCGGGGGCAGATACGCAGTATTTT. This chain connects TRBV4-2 to TRBJ2-3; TRBD2 agrees at 7 bases. The CDR3 sequence is 14 residues long. CDR1 LGHNA and CDR2 YNFKEQ come from the germline V gene. V gave up 4 bases and J gave up 4 bases; unmatched junction bases: 5.

DNA of the CDR3: TGTGCCAGCAGCCAAGAAGTAGGGACAGGGTTTAATGAAAAACTGTTTTTT. Its translation is CASSQEVGTGFNEKLFF. The J gene is TRBJ1-4, the V gene TRBV14, with 9 bases identical to TRBD1. The germline V gene encodes CDR1 SGHDN and CDR2 FVKESK. This CDR3 region has 17 residues. The junction had 6 bases not matched to a gene; V was cut back by 0 bases and J by 4 bases.

The rearrangement uses TRBV4-1 and TRBJ2-6, with D perhaps matching TRBD2 (5 bases). The germline V gene encodes CDR1 MGHRA and CDR2 YSYEKL. V was shortened by 0 bases and J by 4 bases, with 16 bases between the two germline ends. The CDR3 spans 18 residues. DNA for the CDR3: TGCGCCAGCAGCCAAGAAGCCCCTAGGGCGGGCGGGGCCAACGTCCTGACTTTC. Translating it yields CASSQEAPRAGGANVLTF.

The genes are TRBV5-1 and TRBJ1-4; TRBD1 matches 10 bases. The V gene's germline CDR1 is SGHRS and CDR2 YFSETQ. J gave up 8 bases and V 1 base, and 8 bases lay outside the gene matches. The CDR3 spans 16 residues. The CDR3 sequence: CASSLSPSGQGEKLFF. In DNA, the CDR3 is TGCGCCAGCAGCTTGTCCCCATCGGGACAGGGGGAAAAACTGTTTTTT.

The genes are TRBV15 and TRBJ2-5, with TRBD1 matching 8 bases. V was pared by 2 bases and J by 5 bases, with 7 bases of the junction left unmatched. The length of the CDR3 is 15 residues. The germline V gene has CDR1 LNHNV and CDR2 YYDKDF (reference sequence). This CDR3 reads CATSRIGQGGETQYF. The CDR3 DNA reads as TGTGCCACCAGCAGAATAGGACAGGGTGGGGAGACCCAGTACTTC.

The CDR3 is CASSLGDRNTEAFF. For the CDR3, the DNA is TGTGCCAGCAGCTTGGGAGACAGGAACACTGAAGCTTTCTTT. The chain employs TRBV5-4 and TRBJ1-1; the D gene is possibly TRBD1 (5 bases). CDR1 is SGHNT and CDR2 is YYREEE in the germline V gene (reference sequence). V was shortened by 0 bases and J by 1 base, with 7 bases between the two germline ends. This CDR3 contains 14 residues.

The chain has TRBV27 and TRBJ1-5; 11 nucleotides match TRBD1. CDR3 length equals 16 residues. The ends lost 3 bases at V and 6 bases at J; junction bases unmatched: 7. CDR1 is MNHEY and CDR2 is SMNVEV in the germline V gene (reference sequence). The CDR3 spells CASSLAGQGAFQPQHF. The CDR3 DNA follows: TGTGCCAGCAGTTTGGCAGGACAGGGGGCTTTTCAGCCCCAGCATTTT.

This chain joins TRBV5-6 and TRBJ1-2, with D unclear. The CDR3 extends over 14 amino acids. CDR1 and CDR2 from the germline V gene are SGHDT and YYEEEE. Trimming shortened V by 0 bases and J by 8 bases, and 14 bases separated the two germline ends. CDR3 protein: CASSLVGPPGGYTF. In DNA, the CDR3 is TGTGCCAGCAGCTTGGTTGGTCCCCCGGGGGGCTACACCTTC.

The genes are TRBV9 and TRBJ2-5; a possible D gene is TRBD2 (5 bases). Germline V gives CDR1 SGDLS, CDR2 YYNGEE. This CDR3 is built from 13 residues. V was clipped by 4 bases and J by 5 bases, with 12 bases between them. DNA of the CDR3: TGTGCCAGCAGCCCCGGAGGTGGGGAGACCCAGTACTTC. This gives the protein CASSPGGGETQYF. The full variable domain, in which reference TRBV9 and TRBJ2-5 provide the parts outside the CDR3, is DSGVTQTPKHLITATGQRVTLRCSPRSGDLSVYWYQQSLDQGLQFLIQYYNGEERAKGNILERFSAQQFPDLHSELNLSSLELGDSALYFCASSPGGGETQYFGPGTRLLVL.

The chain links TRBV9 to TRBJ2-7; D may be TRBD2 (5 bases). The CDR3 has 15 residues. V shed 4 bases and J shed 7 bases, with 21 bases lying between them. Germline CDR1 is SGDLS and CDR2 is YYNGEE. The CDR3 spells CASSSNPTPPGEQYF. Written as DNA, the CDR3 is TGTGCCAGCAGCTCGAACCCTACCCCGCCGGGAGAGCAGTACTTC.

This clone was seen a single time. V usage is TRBV5-1 and J usage is TRBJ1-1, with 8 positions matching TRBD1. V trimming: 4 bases; J trimming: 4 bases; junction bases outside the gene matches: 6. The CDR3 has 14 amino acids. Looked up from germline, CDR1 is SGHRS and CDR2 is YFSETQ. In nucleotides, the CDR3 is TGCGCCAGCAGCCGTGGACAGGGAGGCACTGAAGCTTTCTTT. Translated: CASSRGQGGTEAFF.

This chain links TRBV10-3 with TRBJ1-5; perhaps TRBD1 as D (5 bases). The CDR3 has 17 amino acids. Germline CDR1 reads ENHRY; CDR2 reads SYGVKD. Trimming cost V 3 bases and J 3 bases, with 18 bases left between them. The CDR3 DNA is TGTGCCATCAGTGATTGGGGTAGGAGGGGAGACAATCAGCCCCAGCATTTT. Translation: CAISDWGRRGDNQPQHF.

The chain joins TRBV30 to TRBJ2-3; 7 bases fit TRBD1. CDR3 length equals 15 residues. CDR1 and CDR2 from the germline V gene are GTSNPN and SVGIG (reference sequence). Germline trimming cut 0 bases from V and 5 bases from J; bases unmatched to any gene: 8. The CDR3 nucleotides read TGTGCCTGGAGTGTAAAGGGGGCTTCAGGAGATACGCAGTATTTT. Amino acid sequence: CAWSVKGASGDTQYF.

The chain links TRBV7-2 to TRBJ2-2, with D maybe TRBD2 (6 bases). Germline-derived CDR1 and CDR2 are SGHTA and FQGNSA. This CDR3 contains 14 residues. V was cut by 1 base and J by 7 bases, with 10 bases left in between. CDR3: CASSLVAGSGELFF. CDR3 nucleotides: TGTGCCAGCAGCTTAGTGGCGGGAAGCGGGGAGCTGTTTTTT.

The chain uses TRBV10-3 and TRBJ1-1; the match to TRBD1 covers 7 bases. The CDR3 contains 14 residues. Germline lookup yields CDR1 ENHRY and CDR2 SYGVKD. With 0 bases clipped from V and 6 bases from J, the junction kept 4 bases outside the gene matches. CDR3 coding DNA: TGTGCCATCAGTGAGTCTCAGGGGGATTCTGAAGCTTTCTTT. Protein sequence: CAISESQGDSEAFF.

This chain connects TRBV4-1 to TRBJ2-7; the D gene is possibly TRBD1 (6 bases). The CDR3 is 15 amino acids. V lost 4 bases and J 2 bases, leaving 15 bases between the germline ends. Germline lookup yields CDR1 MGHRA and CDR2 YSYEKL. CDR3 protein: CASSPGQVLTYEQYF. The CDR3 DNA reads TGCGCCAGCAGCCCGGGACAAGTACTGACCTACGAGCAGTACTTC.

V is TRBV7-9 and J is TRBJ1-3; maybe TRBD1 (6 bases). Between the trimmed V and J ends, which lost 5 bases and 0 bases, there was a span of 14 bases. Germline CDR1 is SEHNR and CDR2 is FQNEAQ (reference sequence). This CDR3 comprises 16 residues. In DNA form, the CDR3 reads TGTGCCAGCAGCCCGGGACATTCTCTCTCTGGAAACACCATATATTTT. Amino acids: CASSPGHSLSGNTIYF.

This chain connects TRBV19 to TRBJ2-1; 9 nucleotides line up with TRBD1. The germline V gene has CDR1 LNHDA and CDR2 SQIVND (reference sequence). The CDR3 extends over 16 amino acids. The J segment lost 9 bases and the V segment lost 6 bases, leaving 15 bases of the junction unmatched. The CDR3 region has the DNA TGTGCCAGTAGCTTCACGGGGGACAGGGTAAAAGGTGAGCAGTTCTTC. Protein: CASSFTGDRVKGEQFF.